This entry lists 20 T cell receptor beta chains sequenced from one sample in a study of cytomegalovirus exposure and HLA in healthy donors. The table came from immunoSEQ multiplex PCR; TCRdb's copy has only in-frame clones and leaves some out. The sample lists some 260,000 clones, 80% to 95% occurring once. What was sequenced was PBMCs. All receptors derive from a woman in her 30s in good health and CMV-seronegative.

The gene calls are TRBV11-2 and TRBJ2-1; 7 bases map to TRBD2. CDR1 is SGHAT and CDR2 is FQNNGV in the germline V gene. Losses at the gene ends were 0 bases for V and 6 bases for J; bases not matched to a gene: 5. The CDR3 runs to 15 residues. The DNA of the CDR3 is TGTGCCAGCAGCTTAGATCCCTGGGGGGGCAATGAGCAGTTCTTC. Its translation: CASSLDPWGGNEQFF.

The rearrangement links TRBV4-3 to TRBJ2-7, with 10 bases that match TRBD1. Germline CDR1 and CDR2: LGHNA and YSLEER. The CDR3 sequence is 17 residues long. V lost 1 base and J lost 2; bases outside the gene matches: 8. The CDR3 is CASSQGGPGQGPYEQYF. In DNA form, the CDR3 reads TGCGCCAGCAGCCAAGGGGGCCCGGGACAGGGGCCCTACGAGCAGTACTTC.

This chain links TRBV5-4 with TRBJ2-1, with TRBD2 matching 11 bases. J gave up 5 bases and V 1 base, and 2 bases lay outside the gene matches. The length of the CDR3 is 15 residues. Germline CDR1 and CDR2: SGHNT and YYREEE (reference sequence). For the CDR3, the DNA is TGTGCCAGCAGCTTGTTGGGACTAGCGGACAATGAGCAGTTCTTC. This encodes CASSLLGLADNEQFF.

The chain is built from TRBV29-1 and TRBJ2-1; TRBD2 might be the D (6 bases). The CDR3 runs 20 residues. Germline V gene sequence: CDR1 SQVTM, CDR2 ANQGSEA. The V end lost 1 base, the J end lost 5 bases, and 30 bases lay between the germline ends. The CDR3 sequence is CSVEGELGDSYSRGDNEQFF. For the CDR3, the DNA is TGCAGCGTTGAAGGAGAACTAGGGGACTCCTACTCGCGGGGCGACAATGAGCAGTTCTTC.

The CDR3 reads CAISDSGTGKSHQPQHF. The DNA for the CDR3 is TGTGCCATCAGTGACTCCGGGACAGGGAAATCCCATCAGCCCCAGCATTTT. The V and J genes are TRBV10-3 and TRBJ1-5, with TRBD1 matching 9 bases. Germline V gives CDR1 ENHRY, CDR2 SYGVKD. J was trimmed by 5 bases and V by 3 bases; bases with no gene match: 11. The CDR3 contains 17 residues.

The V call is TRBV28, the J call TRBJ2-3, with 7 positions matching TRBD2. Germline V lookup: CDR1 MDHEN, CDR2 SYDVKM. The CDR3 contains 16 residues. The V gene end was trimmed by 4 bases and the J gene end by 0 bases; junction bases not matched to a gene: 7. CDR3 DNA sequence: TGTGCCAGCAGTTCCCCTTGGCGGGAGAGCACAGATACGCAGTATTTT. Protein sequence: CASSSPWRESTDTQYF.

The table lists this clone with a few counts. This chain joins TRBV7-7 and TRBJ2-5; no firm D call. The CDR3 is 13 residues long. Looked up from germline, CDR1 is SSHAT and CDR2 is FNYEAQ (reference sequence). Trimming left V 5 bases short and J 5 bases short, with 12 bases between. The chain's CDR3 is CASSLGLMETQYF. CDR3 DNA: TGTGCCAGCAGCCTAGGGTTAATGGAGACCCAGTACTTC.

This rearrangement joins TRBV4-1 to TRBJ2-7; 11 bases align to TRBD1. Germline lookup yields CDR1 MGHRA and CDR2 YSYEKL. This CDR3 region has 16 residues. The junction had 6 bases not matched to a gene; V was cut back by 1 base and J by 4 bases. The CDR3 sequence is CASSQVLDRGRYEQYF. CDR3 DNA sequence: TGCGCCAGCAGCCAAGTATTGGACAGGGGGCGTTACGAGCAGTACTTC.

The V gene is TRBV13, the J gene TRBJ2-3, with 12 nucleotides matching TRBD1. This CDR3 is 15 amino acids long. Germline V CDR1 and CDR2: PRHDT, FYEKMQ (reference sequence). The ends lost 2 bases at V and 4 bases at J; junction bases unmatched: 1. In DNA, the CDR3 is TGTGCCAGCAGCTTATGGGACAGGGGGCCAGATACGCAGTATTTT. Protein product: CASSLWDRGPDTQYF.

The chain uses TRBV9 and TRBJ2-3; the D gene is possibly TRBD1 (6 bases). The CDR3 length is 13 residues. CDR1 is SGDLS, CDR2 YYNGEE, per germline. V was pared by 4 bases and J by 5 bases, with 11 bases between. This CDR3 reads CASSQGQLDTQYF. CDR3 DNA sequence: TGTGCCAGCAGCCAAGGACAGTTAGATACGCAGTATTTT.

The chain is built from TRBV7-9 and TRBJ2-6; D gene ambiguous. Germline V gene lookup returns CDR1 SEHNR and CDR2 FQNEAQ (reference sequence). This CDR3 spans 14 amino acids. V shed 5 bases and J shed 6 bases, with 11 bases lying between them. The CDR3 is CASSGVSEANVLTF. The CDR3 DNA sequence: TGTGCCAGCAGCGGCGTTTCAGAGGCCAACGTCCTGACTTTC.

DNA of the CDR3: TGTGCCAGCAGACGACCGGGACTAGCAAGCTACGAGCAGTACTTC. The encoded protein is CASRRPGLASYEQYF. The J gene is TRBJ2-7, the V gene TRBV11-2, with 9 nucleotides matching TRBD2. With 6 bases clipped from V and 3 bases from J, the junction kept 9 bases outside the gene matches. This CDR3 comprises 15 residues. Per germline, CDR1 SGHAT and CDR2 FQNNGV.

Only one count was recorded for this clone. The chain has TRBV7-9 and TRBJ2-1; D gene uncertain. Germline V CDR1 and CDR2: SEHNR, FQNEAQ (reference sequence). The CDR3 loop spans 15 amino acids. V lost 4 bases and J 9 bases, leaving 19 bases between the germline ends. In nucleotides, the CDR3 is TGTGCCAGCAGCTCCGAAGAGCAAACGTGGGTTGAGCAGTTCTTC. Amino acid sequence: CASSSEEQTWVEQFF.

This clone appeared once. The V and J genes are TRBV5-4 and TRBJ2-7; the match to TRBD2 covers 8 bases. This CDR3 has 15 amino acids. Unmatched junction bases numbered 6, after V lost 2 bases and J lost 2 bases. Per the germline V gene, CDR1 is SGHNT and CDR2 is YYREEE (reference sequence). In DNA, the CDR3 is TGTGCCAGCAGCTTCGCGGGAGGACCTACCTACGAGCAGTACTTC. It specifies CASSFAGGPTYEQYF.

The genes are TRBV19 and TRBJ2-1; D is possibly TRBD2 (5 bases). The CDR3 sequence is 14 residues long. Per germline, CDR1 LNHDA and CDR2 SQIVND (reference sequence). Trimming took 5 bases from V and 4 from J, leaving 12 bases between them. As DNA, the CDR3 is TGTGCCAGTAGTCTTCGAGCGGCTTACAATGAGCAGTTCTTC. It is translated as CASSLRAAYNEQFF.

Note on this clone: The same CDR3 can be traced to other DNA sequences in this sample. CDR3 protein: CASSRTSGSSYEQYF. CDR3 bases: TGTGCCAGCAGCCGTACTAGCGGGAGTTCCTACGAGCAGTACTTC. The rearrangement uses TRBV7-2 and TRBJ2-7, with TRBD2 matching over 11 bases. J lost 1 base, V lost 5 bases, and 4 bases had no gene match. This CDR3 has 15 amino acids. The V gene's germline CDR1 is SGHTA and CDR2 FQGNSA.

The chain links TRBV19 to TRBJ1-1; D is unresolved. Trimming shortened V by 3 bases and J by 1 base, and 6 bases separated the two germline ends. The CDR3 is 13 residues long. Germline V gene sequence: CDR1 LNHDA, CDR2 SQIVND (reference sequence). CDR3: CASSISGNTEAFF. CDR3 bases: TGTGCCAGTAGTATTAGTGGGAACACTGAAGCTTTCTTT.

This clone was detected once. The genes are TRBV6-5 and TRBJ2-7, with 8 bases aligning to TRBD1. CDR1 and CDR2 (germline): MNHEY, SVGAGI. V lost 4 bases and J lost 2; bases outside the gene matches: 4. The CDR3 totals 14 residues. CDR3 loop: CASSFDRGPYEQYF. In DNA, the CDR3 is TGTGCCAGCAGTTTTGACAGGGGTCCCTACGAGCAGTACTTC.

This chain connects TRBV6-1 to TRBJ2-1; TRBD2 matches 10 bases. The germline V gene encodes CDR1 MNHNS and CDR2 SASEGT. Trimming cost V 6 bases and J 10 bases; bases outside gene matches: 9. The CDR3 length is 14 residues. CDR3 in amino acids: CASRAGGPVEEQFF. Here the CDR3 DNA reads TGTGCCAGCAGAGCGGGAGGGCCCGTTGAGGAGCAGTTCTTC.

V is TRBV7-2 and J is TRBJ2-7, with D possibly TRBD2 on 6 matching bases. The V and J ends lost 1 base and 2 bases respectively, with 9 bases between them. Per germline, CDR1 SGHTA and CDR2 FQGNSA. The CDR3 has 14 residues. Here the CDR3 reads CASSLDGGAYEQYF. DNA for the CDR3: TGTGCCAGCAGCTTAGATGGAGGGGCCTACGAGCAGTACTTC.